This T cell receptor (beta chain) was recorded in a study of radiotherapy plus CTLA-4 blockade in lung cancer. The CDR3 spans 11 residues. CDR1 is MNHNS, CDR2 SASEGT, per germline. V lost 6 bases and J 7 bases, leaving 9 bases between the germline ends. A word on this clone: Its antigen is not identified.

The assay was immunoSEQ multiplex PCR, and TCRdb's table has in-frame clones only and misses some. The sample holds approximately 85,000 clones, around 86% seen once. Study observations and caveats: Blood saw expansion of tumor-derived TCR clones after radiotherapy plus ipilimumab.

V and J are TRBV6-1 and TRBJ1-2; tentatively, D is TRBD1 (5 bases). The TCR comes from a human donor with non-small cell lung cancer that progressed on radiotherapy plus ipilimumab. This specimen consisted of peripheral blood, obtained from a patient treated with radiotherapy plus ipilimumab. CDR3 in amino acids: CASSRDGGYTF. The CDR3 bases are TGTGCCAGCAGCAGGGATGGTGGCTACACCTTC.